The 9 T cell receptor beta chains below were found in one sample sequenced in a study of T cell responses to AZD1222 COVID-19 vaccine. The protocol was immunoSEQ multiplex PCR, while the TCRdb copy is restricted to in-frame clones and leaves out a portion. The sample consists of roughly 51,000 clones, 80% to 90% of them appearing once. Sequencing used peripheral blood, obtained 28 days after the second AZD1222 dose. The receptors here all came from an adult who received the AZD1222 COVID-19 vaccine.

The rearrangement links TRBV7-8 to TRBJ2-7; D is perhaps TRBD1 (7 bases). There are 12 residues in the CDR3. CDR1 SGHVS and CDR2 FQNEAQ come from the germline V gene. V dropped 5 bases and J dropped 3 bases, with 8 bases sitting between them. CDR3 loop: CASSQGGYEQYF. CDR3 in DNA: TGTGCCAGCAGCCAGGGGGGCTACGAGCAGTACTTC.

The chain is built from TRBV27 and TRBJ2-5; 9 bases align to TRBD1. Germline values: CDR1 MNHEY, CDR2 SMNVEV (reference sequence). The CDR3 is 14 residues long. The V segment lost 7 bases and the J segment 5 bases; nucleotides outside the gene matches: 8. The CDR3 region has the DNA TGTGCCAGCAACCACAGGGGGCTTGGGGAGACCCAGTACTTC. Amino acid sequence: CASNHRGLGETQYF.

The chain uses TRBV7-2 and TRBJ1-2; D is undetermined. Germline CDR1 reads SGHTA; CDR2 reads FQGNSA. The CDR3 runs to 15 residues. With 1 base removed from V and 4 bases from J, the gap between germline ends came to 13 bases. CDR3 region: CASSLEVQNPYGYTF. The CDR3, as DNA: TGTGCCAGCAGCTTAGAGGTCCAGAACCCCTATGGCTACACCTTC. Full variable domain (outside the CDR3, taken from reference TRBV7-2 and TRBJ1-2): GAGVSQSPSNKVTEKGKDVELRCDPISGHTALYWYRQSLGQGLEFLIYFQGNSAPDKSGLPSDRFSAERTGGSVSTLTIQRTQQEDSAVYLCASSLEVQNPYGYTFGSGTRLTVV.

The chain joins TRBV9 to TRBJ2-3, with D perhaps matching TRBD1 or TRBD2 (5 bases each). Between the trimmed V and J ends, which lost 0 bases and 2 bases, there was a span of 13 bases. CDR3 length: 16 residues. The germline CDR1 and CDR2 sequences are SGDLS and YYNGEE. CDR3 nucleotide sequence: TGTGCCAGCAGCGTAGATGGGGGAAACCCCACAGATACGCAGTATTTT. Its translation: CASSVDGGNPTDTQYF. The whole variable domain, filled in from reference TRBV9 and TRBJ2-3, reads DSGVTQTPKHLITATGQRVTLRCSPRSGDLSVYWYQQSLDQGLQFLIQYYNGEERAKGNILERFSAQQFPDLHSELNLSSLELGDSALYFCASSVDGGNPTDTQYFGPGTRLTVL.

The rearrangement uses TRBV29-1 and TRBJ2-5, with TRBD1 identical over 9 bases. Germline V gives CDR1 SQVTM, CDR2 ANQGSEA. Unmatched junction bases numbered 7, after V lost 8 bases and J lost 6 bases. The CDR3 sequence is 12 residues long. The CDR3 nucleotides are TGCAGCACGGACAGGGGAGATCAGACCCAGTACTTC. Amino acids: CSTDRGDQTQYF.

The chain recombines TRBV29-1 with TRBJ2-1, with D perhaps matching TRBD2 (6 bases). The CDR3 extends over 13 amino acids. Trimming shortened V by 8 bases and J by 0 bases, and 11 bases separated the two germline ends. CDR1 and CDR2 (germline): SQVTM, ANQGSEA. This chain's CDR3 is CSCLASSYNEQFF. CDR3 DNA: TGCAGCTGTCTAGCGAGCTCCTACAATGAGCAGTTCTTC.

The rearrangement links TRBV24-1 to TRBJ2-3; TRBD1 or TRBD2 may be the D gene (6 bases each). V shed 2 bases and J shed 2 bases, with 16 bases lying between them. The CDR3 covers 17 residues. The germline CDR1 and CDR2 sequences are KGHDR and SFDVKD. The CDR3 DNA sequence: TGTGCCACCAGTGATTGGAGTCTGCGGGACAACACAGATACGCAGTATTTT. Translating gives CATSDWSLRDNTDTQYF.

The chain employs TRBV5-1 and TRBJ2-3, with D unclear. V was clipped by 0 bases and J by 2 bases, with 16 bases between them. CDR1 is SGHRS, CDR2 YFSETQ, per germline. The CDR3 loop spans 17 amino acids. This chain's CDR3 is CASSLAFGGRSTDTQYF. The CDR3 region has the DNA TGCGCCAGCAGCTTGGCGTTTGGTGGCAGGTCCACAGATACGCAGTATTTT.

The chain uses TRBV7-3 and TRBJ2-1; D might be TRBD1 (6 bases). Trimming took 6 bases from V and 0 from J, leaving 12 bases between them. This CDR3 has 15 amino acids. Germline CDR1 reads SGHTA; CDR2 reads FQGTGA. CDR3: CASRLQGSSYNEQFF. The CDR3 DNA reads TGTGCCAGCAGATTACAGGGAAGCTCCTACAATGAGCAGTTCTTC.